Here is one TCR beta chain with its context. V lost 4 bases, J lost 3 bases, and 12 bases stayed unmatched. The CDR3 consists of 16 residues. Germline CDR1 is SGHRS and CDR2 is YFSETQ. Seattle patients were enrolled while actively infected and followed longitudinally. The sample originates from a study of blood T cell repertoires in COVID-19. For the study at large: Samples came from the United States, Italy and Spain, spanning acute and convalescent COVID-19. The cDNA or gDNA used as material had been derived from T cells, B-cell-depleted T cells, or PBMCs.

Original methodology: Estimated nucleated cell counts came from reference gene primer amplification. The protocol was immunoSEQ multiplex PCR, while the TCRdb copy is restricted to in-frame clones and leaves out a portion. From that table come the V and J calls and clone size; the DNA was used to work out D and trimming. The profile covers about 120,000 clones, with nearly 90% appearing a single time and approximately 3.9% taken by the ten largest. The receptor was derived from an older woman with COVID-19, enrolled during active disease. What was sequenced was peripheral blood. The rearrangement links TRBV5-1 to TRBJ1-1; 7 bases fit TRBD1. The CDR3 protein is CASSEGTASGDTEAFF. The CDR3 DNA sequence: TGCGCCAGCAGCGAGGGGACAGCCTCTGGTGACACTGAAGCTTTCTTT.